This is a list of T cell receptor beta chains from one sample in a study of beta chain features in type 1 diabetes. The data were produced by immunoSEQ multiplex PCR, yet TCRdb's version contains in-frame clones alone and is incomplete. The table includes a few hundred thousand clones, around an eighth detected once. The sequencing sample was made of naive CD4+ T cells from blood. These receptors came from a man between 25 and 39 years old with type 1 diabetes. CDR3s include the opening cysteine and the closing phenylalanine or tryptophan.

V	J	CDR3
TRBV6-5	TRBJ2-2	CASSYSAGQNTGELFF
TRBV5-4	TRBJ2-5	CASSSRGRGAEETQYF
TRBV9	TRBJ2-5	CASSASGGREETQYF
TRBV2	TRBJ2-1	CASLGAGQRINEQFF
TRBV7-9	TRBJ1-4	CASSSPPGSRQNEKLFF
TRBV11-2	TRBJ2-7	CASSLDPASGSWSSYEQYF
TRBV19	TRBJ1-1	CASGPQADTEAFF
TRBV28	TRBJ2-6	CASTGAGANVLTF
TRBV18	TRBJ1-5	CASSPRSRGQNQPQHF
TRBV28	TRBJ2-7	CASSPSLLYEQYF
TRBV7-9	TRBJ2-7	CASSLAGEQYF
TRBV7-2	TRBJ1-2	CASSLGPDSIYGYTF
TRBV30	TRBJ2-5	CAWSAGQGKETQYF
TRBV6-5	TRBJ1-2	CASSYSIDQGHGYTF
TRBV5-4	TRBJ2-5	CASSLGQGGETQYF
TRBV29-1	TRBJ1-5	CSVGGTRGQPQHF
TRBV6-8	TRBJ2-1	CAIIRGGSSYNEQFF
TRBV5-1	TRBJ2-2	CASSLASGANTGELFF
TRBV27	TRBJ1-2	CASRLGQGAGYTF
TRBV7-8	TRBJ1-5	CASSPGPGQGIPPQHF
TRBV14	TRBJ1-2	CASSQGEGYGYTF
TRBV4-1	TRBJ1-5	CASSQPGGNQPQHF
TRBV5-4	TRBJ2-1	CASSLLQVPSYNEQFF
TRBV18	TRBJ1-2	CASSPQGDNGYTF
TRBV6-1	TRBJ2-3	CASSERGSGTPDTQYF
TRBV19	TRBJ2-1	CASSIPSSYNEQFF
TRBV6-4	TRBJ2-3	CASSAESGSGDTQYF
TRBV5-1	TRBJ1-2	CASSLDVHRGEGYTF
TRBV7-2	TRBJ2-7	CASSEASGRAYEQYF
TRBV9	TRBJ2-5	CASSAATQTVKQYF
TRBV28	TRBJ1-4	CASSASGKLFF
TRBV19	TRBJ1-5	CASSVLQGQGSGQPQHF
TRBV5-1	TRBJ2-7	CASSLPPGTAYEQYF
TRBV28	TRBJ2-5	CASSLGTGETQYF
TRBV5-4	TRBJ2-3	CASSLRGGSQGRTDTQYF
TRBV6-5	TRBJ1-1	CASSRTGGDAEAFF
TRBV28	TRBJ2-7	CASSLDYSYEQYF
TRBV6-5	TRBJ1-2	CASSYAGNYGYTF
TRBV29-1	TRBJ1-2	CSVEPGSESYTF
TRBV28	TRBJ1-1	CAINRQGGFTEAFF
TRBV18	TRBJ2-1	CASSQGTGGWNEQFF
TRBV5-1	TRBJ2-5	CASSLEGMRETQYF
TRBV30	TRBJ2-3	CAWSVLPDTQYF
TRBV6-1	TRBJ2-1	CASSELSTSGRADEQFF
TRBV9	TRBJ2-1	CASSPRLAGYSYNEQFF
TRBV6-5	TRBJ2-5	CASRIIQGQETQYF
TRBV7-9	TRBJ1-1	CASSLTTAEAFF
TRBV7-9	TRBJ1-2	CASSPDRLFDGYTF
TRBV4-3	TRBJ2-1	CASSPSGSAEQFF
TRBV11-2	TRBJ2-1	CASSFWFGSRSYNEQFF